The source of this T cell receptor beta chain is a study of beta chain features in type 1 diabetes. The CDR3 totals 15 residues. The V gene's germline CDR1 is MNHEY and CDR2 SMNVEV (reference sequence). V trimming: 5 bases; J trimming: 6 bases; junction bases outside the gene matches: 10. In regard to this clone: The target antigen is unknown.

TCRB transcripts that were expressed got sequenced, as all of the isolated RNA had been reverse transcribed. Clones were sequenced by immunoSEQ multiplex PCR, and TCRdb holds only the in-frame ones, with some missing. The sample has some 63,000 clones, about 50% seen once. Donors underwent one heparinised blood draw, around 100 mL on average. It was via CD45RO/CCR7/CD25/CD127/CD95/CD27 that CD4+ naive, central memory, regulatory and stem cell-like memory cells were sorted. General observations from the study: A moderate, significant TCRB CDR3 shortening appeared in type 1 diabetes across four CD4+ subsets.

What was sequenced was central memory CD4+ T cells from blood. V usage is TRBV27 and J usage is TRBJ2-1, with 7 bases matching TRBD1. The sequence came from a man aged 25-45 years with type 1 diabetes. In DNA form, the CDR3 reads TGTGCCAGCAGTGCCCGACAGGGAATGGGCAATGAGCAGTTCTTC. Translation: CASSARQGMGNEQFF.